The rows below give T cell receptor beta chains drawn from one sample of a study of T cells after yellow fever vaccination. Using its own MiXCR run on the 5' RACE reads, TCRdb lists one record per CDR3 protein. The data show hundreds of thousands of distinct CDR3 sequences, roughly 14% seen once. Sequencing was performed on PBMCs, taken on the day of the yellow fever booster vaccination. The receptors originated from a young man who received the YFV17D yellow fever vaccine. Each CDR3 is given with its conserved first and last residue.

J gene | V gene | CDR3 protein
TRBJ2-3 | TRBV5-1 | CASSYGTGEMDTQYF
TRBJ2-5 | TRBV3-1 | CASSQDGASGKETQYF
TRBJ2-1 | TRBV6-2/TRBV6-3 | CASSSVVREGYPRFF
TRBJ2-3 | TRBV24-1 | CATSDPGLGRQDTQYF
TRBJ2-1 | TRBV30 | CAWSRGLAGNEQFF
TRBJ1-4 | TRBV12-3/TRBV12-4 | CASSFRPGSEKLFF
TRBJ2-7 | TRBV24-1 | CATSDHPNYEQYF
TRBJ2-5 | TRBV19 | CASSTRSGRQETQYF
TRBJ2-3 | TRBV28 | CASSLLTTTDTQYF
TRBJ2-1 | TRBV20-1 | CSAPPQDSYNEQFF
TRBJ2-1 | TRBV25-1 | CASSSLTDWNEQFF